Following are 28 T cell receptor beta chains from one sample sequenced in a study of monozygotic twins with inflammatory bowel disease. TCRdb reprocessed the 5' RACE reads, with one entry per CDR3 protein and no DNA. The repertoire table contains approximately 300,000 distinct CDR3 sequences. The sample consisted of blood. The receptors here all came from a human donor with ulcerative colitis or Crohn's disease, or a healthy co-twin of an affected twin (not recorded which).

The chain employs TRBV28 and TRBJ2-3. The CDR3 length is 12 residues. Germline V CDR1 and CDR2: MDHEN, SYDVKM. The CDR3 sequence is CASSASTDTQYF.

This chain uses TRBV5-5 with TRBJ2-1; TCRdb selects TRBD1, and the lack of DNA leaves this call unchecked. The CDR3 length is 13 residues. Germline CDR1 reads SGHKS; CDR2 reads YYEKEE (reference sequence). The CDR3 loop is CASSFWGGVEQFF.

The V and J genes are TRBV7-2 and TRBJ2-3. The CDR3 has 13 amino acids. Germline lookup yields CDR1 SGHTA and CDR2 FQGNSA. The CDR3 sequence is CASSSVRADTQYF. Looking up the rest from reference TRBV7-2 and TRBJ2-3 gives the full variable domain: GAGVSQSPSNKVTEKGKDVELRCDPISGHTALYWYRQSLGQGLEFLIYFQGNSAPDKSGLPSDRFSAERTGGSVSTLTIQRTQQEDSAVYLCASSSVRADTQYFGPGTRLTVL.

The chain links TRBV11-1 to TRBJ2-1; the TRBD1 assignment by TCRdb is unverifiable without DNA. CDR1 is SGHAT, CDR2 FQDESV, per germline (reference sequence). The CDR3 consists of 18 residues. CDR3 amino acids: CASSLPDRVARAYNEQFF. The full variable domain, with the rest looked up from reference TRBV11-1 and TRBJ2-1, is EAEVAQSPRYKITEKSQAVAFWCDPISGHATLYWYRQILGQGPELLVQFQDESVVDDSQLPKDRFSAERLKGVDSTLKIQPAELGDSAMYLCASSLPDRVARAYNEQFFGPGTRLTVL.

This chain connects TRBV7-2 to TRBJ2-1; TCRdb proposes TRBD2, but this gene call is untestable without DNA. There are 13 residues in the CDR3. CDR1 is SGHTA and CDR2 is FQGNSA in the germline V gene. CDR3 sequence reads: CASSRENFGEQFF.

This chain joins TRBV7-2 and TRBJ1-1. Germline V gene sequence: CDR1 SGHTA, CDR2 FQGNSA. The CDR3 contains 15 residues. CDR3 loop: CASSFNPNGNTEAFF.

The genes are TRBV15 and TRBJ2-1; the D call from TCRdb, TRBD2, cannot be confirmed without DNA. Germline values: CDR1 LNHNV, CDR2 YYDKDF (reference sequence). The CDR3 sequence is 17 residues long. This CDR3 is CATHQPLGAGGRYEQFF. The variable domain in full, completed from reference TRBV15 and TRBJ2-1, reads DAMVIQNPRYQVTQFGKPVTLSCSQTLNHNVMYWYQQKSSQAPKLLFHYYDKDFNNEADTPDNFQSRRPNTSFCFLDIRSPGLGDTAMYLCATHQPLGAGGRYEQFFGPGTRLTVL.

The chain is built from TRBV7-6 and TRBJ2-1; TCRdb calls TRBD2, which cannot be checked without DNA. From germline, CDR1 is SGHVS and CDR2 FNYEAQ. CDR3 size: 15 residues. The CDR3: CASSLGPTSADEQFF.

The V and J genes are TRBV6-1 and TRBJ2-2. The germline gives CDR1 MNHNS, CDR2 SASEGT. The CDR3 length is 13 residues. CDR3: CASSEVVRGELFF.

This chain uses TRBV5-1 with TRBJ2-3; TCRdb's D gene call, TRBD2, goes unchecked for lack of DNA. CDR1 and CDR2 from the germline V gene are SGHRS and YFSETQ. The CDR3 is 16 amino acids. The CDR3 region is CASGLGLAGTTDTQYF.

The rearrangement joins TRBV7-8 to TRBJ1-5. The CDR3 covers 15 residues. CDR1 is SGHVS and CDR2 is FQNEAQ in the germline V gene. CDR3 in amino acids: CASSLFPDPDQPQHF.

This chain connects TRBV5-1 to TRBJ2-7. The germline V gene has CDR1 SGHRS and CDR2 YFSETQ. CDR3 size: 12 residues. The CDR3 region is CASSLERGEQYF.

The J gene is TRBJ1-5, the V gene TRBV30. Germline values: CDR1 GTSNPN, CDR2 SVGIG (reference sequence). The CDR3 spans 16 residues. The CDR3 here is CAWRSPGTYSNQPQHF.

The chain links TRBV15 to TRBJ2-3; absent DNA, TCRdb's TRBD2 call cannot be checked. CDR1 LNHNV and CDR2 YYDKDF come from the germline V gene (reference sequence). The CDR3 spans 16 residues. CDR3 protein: CATSRGERYSTDTQYF.

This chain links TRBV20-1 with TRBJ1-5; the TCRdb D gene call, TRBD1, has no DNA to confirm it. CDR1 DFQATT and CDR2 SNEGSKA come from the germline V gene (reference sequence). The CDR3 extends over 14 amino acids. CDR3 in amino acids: CSLLGGRGSQPQHF.

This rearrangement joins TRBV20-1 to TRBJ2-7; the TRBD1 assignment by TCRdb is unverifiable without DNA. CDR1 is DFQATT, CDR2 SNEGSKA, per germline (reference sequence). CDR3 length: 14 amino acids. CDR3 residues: CSASAGTGPYEQYF.

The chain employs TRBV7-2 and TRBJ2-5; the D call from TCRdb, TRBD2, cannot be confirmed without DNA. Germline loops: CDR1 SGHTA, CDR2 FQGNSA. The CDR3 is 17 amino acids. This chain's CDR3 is CASSSAVIWGAQETQYF.

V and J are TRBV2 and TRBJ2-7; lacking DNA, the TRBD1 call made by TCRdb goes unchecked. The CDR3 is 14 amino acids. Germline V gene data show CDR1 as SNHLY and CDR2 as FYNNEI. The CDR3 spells CASNTGQGVGEQYF.

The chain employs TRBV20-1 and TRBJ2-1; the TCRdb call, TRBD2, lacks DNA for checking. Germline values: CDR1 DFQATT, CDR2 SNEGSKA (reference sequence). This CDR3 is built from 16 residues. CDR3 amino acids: CSARSPTSGRDNEQFF.

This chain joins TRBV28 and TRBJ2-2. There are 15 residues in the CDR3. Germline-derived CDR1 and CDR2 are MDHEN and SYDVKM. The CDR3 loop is CASSPTIQLSGELFF.

CDR3 sequence reads: CASSYSPSGANVLTF. The V gene is TRBV6-5, the J gene TRBJ2-6. This CDR3 has 15 amino acids. Germline V gene lookup returns CDR1 MNHEY and CDR2 SVGAGI.

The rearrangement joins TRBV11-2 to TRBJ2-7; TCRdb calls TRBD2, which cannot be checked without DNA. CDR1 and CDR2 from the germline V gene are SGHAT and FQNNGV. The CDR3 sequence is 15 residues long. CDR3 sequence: CASSYPGTSYNEQYF.

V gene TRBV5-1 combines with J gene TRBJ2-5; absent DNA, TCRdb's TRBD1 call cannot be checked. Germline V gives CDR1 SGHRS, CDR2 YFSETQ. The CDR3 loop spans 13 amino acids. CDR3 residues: CASRGGTEETQYF.

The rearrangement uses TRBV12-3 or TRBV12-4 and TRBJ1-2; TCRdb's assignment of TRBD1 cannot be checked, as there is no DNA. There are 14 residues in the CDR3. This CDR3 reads CASSLQTGSYGYTF.

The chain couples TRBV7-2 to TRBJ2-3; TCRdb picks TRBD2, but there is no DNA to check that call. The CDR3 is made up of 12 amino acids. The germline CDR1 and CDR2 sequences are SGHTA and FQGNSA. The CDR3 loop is CASESAGNTQYF.

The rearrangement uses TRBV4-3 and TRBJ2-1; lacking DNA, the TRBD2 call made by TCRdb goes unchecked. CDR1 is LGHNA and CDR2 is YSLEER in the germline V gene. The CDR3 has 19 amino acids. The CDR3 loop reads CASSQDWGRPSGGINEQFF.

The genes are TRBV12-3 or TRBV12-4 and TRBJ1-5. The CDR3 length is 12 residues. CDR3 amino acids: CASAANNQPQHF.

This chain's CDR3 is CASSLSASLYGYTF. J is TRBJ1-2 and V is TRBV27. CDR3 size: 14 residues. Germline V gene data show CDR1 as MNHEY and CDR2 as SMNVEV (reference sequence).